This entry concerns a single T cell receptor (beta chain). This clone was detected only once. No cognate antigen has been identified for it. No per-base quality is available; no much larger clone lies one base away. The entry originates in a study of control samples from healthy donors and cancer patients (dated by TCRdb to the early 2020s). The library was prepared using the immunoSEQ multiplex PCR assay. The table was pulled from immuneACCESS by TCRdb, which kept in-frame rearrangements only. Such tables lose some clones; where checked, under half of the loss comes from unresolved V genes, and the rest has no known cause. This sample holds 190,000 or so clones; approximately 92% were observed only once. Almost 1.5% of the sample is held by the ten biggest clonotypes. The germline V gene (reference sequence) provides CDR1 GTSNPN and CDR2 SVGIG. There are 14 amino acids in the CDR3, from cysteine to phenylalanine inclusive. Just the 42-base CDR3 DNA is kept, in frame starting at base 1. V loses 3 bases at its end and J loses 3 bases; junction bases beyond the gene matches: 5.

The V and J segments used are TRBV30 and TRBJ2-1, with 7 bases in between that match TRBD1. This TCR came from a young man in good health. The sample taken for sequencing was blood. The nucleotide sequence is TGTGCCTGGAGATCGACAGGGAACTACAATGAGCAGTTCTTC. This is translated as CAWRSTGNYNEQFF.